The T cell receptor (beta chain) under discussion was sequenced for a study of blood T cell repertoires in COVID-19 (dated by TCRdb to 2020 to 2022). A note on the overall study: Collaborator samples came from the United States, Italy and Spain and covered acute and convalescent phases of COVID-19. The prospective study material was composed of cDNA or gDNA derived from T cells, B-cell-depleted T cells, or PBMCs. Subjects who had been exposed to COVID-19, were actively infected with it, or had recovered from it provided the deeply sampled blood TCRbeta repertoires that made up the dataset. A freely available public database, intended as a resource for researchers studying the immune response to SARS-CoV-2, is where the repertoires were released. The samples were drawn from the first 160 participants of the ongoing ImmuneRACE study and from 950 to 1,500 subjects provided by 6 global collaborators. The sample metadata nearly always contained a de-identified subject ID, COVID-19 status, age in years and sex. HLA class I and class II types, where available, came from metadata supplied by the sample provider rather than from assay-based typing. Points the paper makes about the study in general: Clinical and demographic metadata were provided uncurated, with the amount varying by source and participant.

Enrolling through a virtual design, the prospective study's participants ranged in age from roughly 18 to 90 years and lived across 24 United States geographic areas. In the prospective study, participants were assigned to cohorts based on the clinical history participants reported in a screening survey and a study questionnaire. Mobile phlebotomists in the prospective study collected whole blood, serum and a nasopharyngeal or oropharyngeal swab from every participant. Over a roughly two-month period, participants in the prospective study had the option of providing additional blood draws and questionnaires. Before DNA extraction, blood samples from the prospective study were shipped at room temperature or frozen. With respect to this clone: No cognate antigen has been identified for it. Base qualities are not recorded, but no much larger clone differs from it by a single base.

Trimming takes 0 bases from V and 4 bases from J, and the germline ends sit 15 bases apart. Reading the germline V gene gives CDR1 SQVTM and CDR2 ANQGSEA. There are 15 amino acids in the CDR3, from cysteine to phenylalanine inclusive. Just CDR3 DNA is preserved here, 45 bases in frame from base 1. TCRbeta CDR3 regions were amplified from genomic DNA using the immunoSEQ Assay, a bias-controlled multiplex PCR. The paper's data handling went like this. The number of nucleated cells in each sample was estimated by amplification of reference gene primers within the assay. Sequence reads were collapsed and filtered to measure the absolute abundance of every unique TCRbeta CDR3 rearrangement. Productive Simpson clonality was computed per sample as the square root of Simpson's diversity index over productive rearrangements. The table comes from immuneACCESS by way of TCRdb, which keeps in-frame sequences with V and J called. Part of the clones is missing from these tables; in studies checked, under half for an unresolved V gene and the rest for unknown reasons. That table supplies the V and J calls and clone size; D and trimming were determined from the DNA. The sample table shows approximately 210,000 clones, and more than 75% are seen once. The top ten hold 4.3% of the sample.

The TCR originated in a man in his thirties or forties with acute COVID-19. Input material: PBMCs or T cells enriched from blood (not recorded which). The sequence links TRBV29-1 to TRBJ2-5; 5 matching bases give a weak D call of TRBD2. The DNA is TGCAGCGTTGAAGACGGAGGCAGGAAGACAGAGACCCAGTACTTC. It codes for CSVEDGGRKTETQYF.